The clone carrying this T cell receptor beta chain was picked up a small number of times. The antigen remains undetermined. The data stem from a study of vaccination effects on CD4 cells after COVID-19. CDR1 is SGHVS and CDR2 is FQNEAQ in the germline V gene. The CDR3 runs to 12 residues. Trimming left V 6 bases short and J 11 bases short, with 15 bases between. The data were produced by immunoSEQ multiplex PCR, yet TCRdb's version contains in-frame clones alone and is incomplete. The sample has about 43,000 clones, about 80% seen once. With the ViraFEST assay, the study expanded antigen-specific CD4+ T cells using viral peptide pools, then sequenced them. Upon completion of under eleven days in culture, CD4+ T cells were isolated. Nobody among the vaccine recipients had prior SARS-CoV-2 infection (nucleocapsid antibodies were negative). Culturing of 1.5 million to 2.5 million PBMC per well took place with about 10 IU/ml IL-2 and 9.5 to 10 ug/ml peptides.

This chain uses TRBV7-8 with TRBJ2-3; D could derive from TRBD1 or TRBD2 (6 bases each). The TCR sequence derives from a human donor who received a COVID-19 vaccine. Here the sequenced sample was CD4+ T cells from PBMCs cultured with SARS-CoV-2 spike peptides, taken before COVID-19 vaccination. CDR3 nucleotide sequence: TGTGCCAGCAGTCCGGGGGCTCGGAAGCAGTATTTT. Residues: CASSPGARKQYF.